This paragraph covers one T cell receptor beta chain sequence. Its specificity is unknown. The germline V gene has CDR1 LNHDA and CDR2 SQIVND (reference sequence). Trimming stripped 1 base from V and 1 base from J, with 7 bases between. CDR3 size: 14 residues. The sample belongs to a study of siplizumab effects on memory and regulatory T cells. Points from the study as a whole: Proliferating siplizumab-culture Treg suppressive function went unconfirmed.

Method: immunoSEQ multiplex PCR; TCRdb's copy keeps in-frame clones and lacks some. The profile shows about 100,000 clones, 85% to 95% of them singletons. The V and J genes are TRBV19 and TRBJ1-1; D unclear. Sequenced sample: Tregs sorted from blood. The receptor was isolated from a human donor in good health. The CDR3 DNA reads as TGTGCCAGTAGTATAGGGGCAGCGAACACTGAAGCTTTCTTT. It codes for CASSIGAANTEAFF. Together with reference TRBV19 and TRBJ1-1, the CDR3 gives the full variable domain: DGGITQSPKYLFRKEGQNVTLSCEQNLNHDAMYWYRQDPGQGLRLIYYSQIVNDFQKGDIAEGYSVSREKKESFPLTVTSAQKNPTAFYLCASSIGAANTEAFFGQGTRLTVV.